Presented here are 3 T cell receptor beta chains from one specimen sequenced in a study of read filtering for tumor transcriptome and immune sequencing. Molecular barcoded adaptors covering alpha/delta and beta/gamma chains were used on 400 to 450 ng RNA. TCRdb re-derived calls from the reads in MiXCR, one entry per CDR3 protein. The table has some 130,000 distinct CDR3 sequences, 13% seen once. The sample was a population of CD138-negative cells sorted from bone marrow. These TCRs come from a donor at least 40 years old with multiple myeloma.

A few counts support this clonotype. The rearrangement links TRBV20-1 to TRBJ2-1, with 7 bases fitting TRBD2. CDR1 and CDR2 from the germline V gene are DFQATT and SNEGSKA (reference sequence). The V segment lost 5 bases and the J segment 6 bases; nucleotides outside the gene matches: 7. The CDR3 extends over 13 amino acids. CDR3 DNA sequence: TGCAGTGCTTGGATAGCGGGCATCAATGAGCAGTTCTTC. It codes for CSAWIAGINEQFF.

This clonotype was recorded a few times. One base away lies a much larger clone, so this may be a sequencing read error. The CDR3 sequence is CASRDYNEQFF. The CDR3 DNA reads as TGTGCCAGCAGGGACTACAATGAGCAGTTCTTC. The chain couples TRBV12-3 or TRBV12-4 to TRBJ2-1; D is unresolved. The V gene lost 6 bases and the J gene lost 3 bases, with 3 bases spanning the gap. There are 11 residues in the CDR3.

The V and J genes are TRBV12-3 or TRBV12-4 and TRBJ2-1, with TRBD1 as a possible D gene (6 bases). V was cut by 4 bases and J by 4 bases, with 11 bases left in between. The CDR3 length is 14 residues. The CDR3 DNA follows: TGTGCCAGCAGTTCAGGGGTAGGTTACAATGAGCAGTTCTTC. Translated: CASSSGVGYNEQFF.